This T cell receptor beta chain was observed in a study of blood T cell repertoires in COVID-19. Clones were read by immunoSEQ multiplex PCR, and TCRdb kept only the in-frame ones, dropping some. The table has 200,000 to 250,000 clones, about 88% seen once. V lost 1 base and J 0 bases, leaving 10 bases between the germline ends. CDR1 and CDR2 from the germline V gene are SGHDT and YYEEEE. This CDR3 contains 15 residues. This clonotype was obtained from an older woman with active or convalescent COVID-19. Sequenced sample: peripheral blood. This chain joins TRBV5-6 and TRBJ1-1; weak D call: TRBD1 (6 bases). CDR3 sequence: CASSLRSGVNTEAFF. The CDR3 DNA reads as TGTGCCAGCAGCTTGCGGTCAGGGGTGAACACTGAAGCTTTCTTT.